One sample yielded the 3 T cell receptor beta chains listed below, sequenced in a study of T cell clonality in common variable immunodeficiency. The assay was immunoSEQ multiplex PCR, and TCRdb's table has in-frame clones only and misses some. The table lists some 52,000 clones, with no singletons. Sequencing used peripheral blood mononuclear cells. The receptors come from a person aged 18 to 75 in good health.

This clone was seen many times. The CDR3 region is CASSYSTGGYEQYF. The DNA read from the CDR3 is TGTGCCAGCAGTTACTCGACAGGGGGCTACGAG. V gene TRBV6-2 or TRBV6-3 combines with J gene TRBJ2-7; 9 nucleotides agree with TRBD1. The read falls 3 residues short of the CDR3 end, and the missing part is taken from the germline J gene. Trimming took 0 bases from V and 3 from J; bases not matched to a gene: 0. CDR3 length: 14 amino acids. Per germline, CDR1 MNHEY and CDR2 SVGEGT.

This clone occurred many times. The CDR3 is cut off 3 residues early in the read; its end comes from the germline J gene. The rearrangement uses TRBV7-2 and TRBJ2-5; the D is unclear. Germline lookup yields CDR1 SGHTA and CDR2 FQGNSA. CDR3 length: 13 amino acids. The germline V and J ends were trimmed by 5 bases and 5 bases, with 12 bases remaining between them. The DNA read from the CDR3 is TGTGCCAGCAGCCTCACATTAGGGGAGACC. Its translation: CASSLTLGET. The CDR3 as a whole reads CASSLTLGETQYF. Full variable domain (missing parts from reference TRBV7-2 and TRBJ2-5): GAGVSQSPSNKVTEKGKDVELRCDPISGHTALYWYRQSLGQGLEFLIYFQGNSAPDKSGLPSDRFSAERTGGSVSTLTIQRTQQEDSAVYLCASSLTLGETQYFGPGTRLLVL.

This clone showed up many times. Read sequence stops 3 residues before the CDR3 end, and the germline J gene provides the missing end. The V call is TRBV30, the J call TRBJ2-5, with 8 nucleotides matching TRBD2. CDR1 GTSNPN and CDR2 SVGIG come from the germline V gene (reference sequence). Losses at the gene ends were 2 bases for V and 1 base for J; bases not matched to a gene: 9. CDR3 length: 16 amino acids. Here the CDR3 reads CAWSLGPGLGQETQYF. The sequenced CDR3 bases are TGTGCCTGGAGTCTGGGACCGGGACTAGGCCAAGAGACC.